This TCR beta chain was recorded in a study of shared clonotypes between healthy human individuals. Overall study context: Per donor, three plates held CD4 naive cells, three held CD4 memory, two held CD8 naive and one held CD8 memory. General observations from the study: Generation probability values for non-shared clonotypes were lower than those for clonotypes shared by all four donors.

The CDR3 sequence is 13 residues long. CDR1 and CDR2 (germline): SGHDN, FVKESK. Trimming left V 5 bases short and J 3 bases short, with 11 bases between. The naive CD8 population came from CD45RO-negative cells selected for CCR7, without terminally differentiated effector memory CD45RA+ cells. The donors were all Caucasian adults (living in Nashville, Tennessee). Regarding this clone: Its cognate antigen is unknown.

The protocol was immunoSEQ multiplex PCR, while the TCRdb copy is restricted to in-frame clones and leaves out a portion. Of roughly 850,000 clones listed, 96% are singletons. The clonotype was recovered from a young man in good health. V usage is TRBV14 and J usage is TRBJ2-7; D remains unclear. What was sequenced was naive CD8+ T cells sorted from blood. In nucleotides, the CDR3 is TGTGCCAGCAGCTTATCAGGCGGCTACGAGCAGTACTTC. This codes for CASSLSGGYEQYF.